Listed below are T cell receptor beta chains from one sample, sequenced in a study of Ad26.COV2.S vaccination and SARS-CoV-2 variants. Profiling relied on immunoSEQ multiplex PCR, and the TCRdb table lists in-frame clones only, not all of them. The sample gives about 260,000 clones, roughly 87% of which show up once; roughly 3% is in the top ten. Sequences were derived from peripheral blood, sampled in a trial of Ad26.COV2.S vaccine versus placebo. These TCRs come from a person aged 18-60 years who received the Ad26.COV2.S COVID-19 vaccine or a placebo. CDR3s leave out the opening cysteine and the closing phenylalanine or tryptophan. The order of the fields is V gene, CDR3 length, J gene, CDR3 protein.

V: TRBV14; length: 14; J: TRBJ2-2; CDR3: ASSHVTGPNTGELF
V: TRBV6-1; length: 9; J: TRBJ2-1; CDR3: ASSDRDFKL
V: TRBV5-1; length: 13; J: TRBJ2-5; CDR3: ASSLVGLETETQY
V: TRBV13; length: 11; J: TRBJ1-1; CDR3: ASSLGLNTEAF
V: TRBV7-3; length: 8; J: TRBJ2-5; CDR3: ACFPETQY
V: TRBV5-6; length: 13; J: TRBJ1-2; CDR3: ASSPAGRSNYGYT
V: TRBV24-1; length: 12; J: TRBJ2-3; CDR3: ATSESGRTSGQY
V: TRBV30; length: 12; J: TRBJ1-2; CDR3: AWSHGGVDYGYT
V: TRBV27; length: 16; J: TRBJ2-6; CDR3: ASSLSPSGSVGANVLT
V: TRBV7-2; length: 12; J: TRBJ2-5; CDR3: ASSLGGPLSAQY
V: TRBV14; length: 13; J: TRBJ2-2; CDR3: ASSARGGSAGELF
V: TRBV6-2/TRBV6-3; length: 12; J: TRBJ2-7; CDR3: ASSIRGSSYEQY
V: TRBV4-3; length: 11; J: TRBJ2-7; CDR3: ASSQGVGYEQY
V: TRBV5-1; length: 12; J: TRBJ2-1; CDR3: ASSLILAEAEQF
V: TRBV3-1/TRBV3-2; length: 12; J: TRBJ1-1; CDR3: ASSQDVRGAGAF
V: TRBV7-3; length: 13; J: TRBJ2-5; CDR3: ASSLTSGAGETQY
V: TRBV18; length: 12; J: TRBJ1-1; CDR3: ASSPKRGNTEAF
V: TRBV4-2; length: 13; J: TRBJ2-4; CDR3: ASSHPQGGKNIQY
V: TRBV18; length: 15; J: TRBJ2-2; CDR3: ASSPQGGTANTGELF
V: TRBV6-6; length: 10; J: TRBJ1-4; CDR3: ASKGQGEKLF
V: TRBV4-2; length: 12; J: TRBJ1-6; CDR3: ASTHRGYNSPLH
V: TRBV18; length: 12; J: TRBJ1-4; CDR3: ASSPASTNEKLF
V: TRBV5-1; length: 14; J: TRBJ2-1; CDR3: ASSLELAGGGNEQF
V: TRBV4-1; length: 17; J: TRBJ2-4; CDR3: ASSLGTSGSNLAKNIQY
V: TRBV11-3; length: 13; J: TRBJ2-3; CDR3: ASSPRGVFADTQY
V: TRBV5-5; length: 13; J: TRBJ2-2; CDR3: ASSLVQGRGGELF
V: TRBV7-9; length: 15; J: TRBJ2-3; CDR3: ASSLAQRGGYTDTQY
V: TRBV7-3; length: 13; J: TRBJ2-1; CDR3: ASSLGGASYNEQF
V: TRBV30; length: 9; J: TRBJ2-7; CDR3: AWRTGYEQY
V: TRBV7-2; length: 11; J: TRBJ1-2; CDR3: ASSRDGNYGYT
V: TRBV29-1; length: 10; J: TRBJ2-3; CDR3: SVPAGGDTQY
V: TRBV6-6; length: 13; J: TRBJ2-1; CDR3: ASSPRGGGQNEQF
V: TRBV7-8; length: 17; J: TRBJ2-2; CDR3: ASSFRLAGANAGTGELF
V: TRBV2; length: 13; J: TRBJ2-2; CDR3: ASKELAGGPGELF
V: TRBV5-8; length: 13; J: TRBJ2-2; CDR3: ASSKGRIPTGELF
V: TRBV5-1; length: 14; J: TRBJ2-5; CDR3: ASSLARLAGRETQY
V: TRBV7-3; length: 15; J: TRBJ2-1; CDR3: ASSPGTSGSSYNEQF
V: TRBV29-1; length: 19; J: TRBJ1-2; CDR3: SVELRTSTLQGARGNYGYT
V: TRBV21-1; length: 13; J: TRBJ2-5; CDR3: ASSKRLGRKETQY
V: TRBV30; length: 13; J: TRBJ1-4; CDR3: AWSVLWPRGEKLF
V: TRBV24-1; length: 14; J: TRBJ2-2; CDR3: ATSDGTGINTGELF
V: TRBV15; length: 12; J: TRBJ1-2; CDR3: ATSREGGGAGYT
V: TRBV6-6; length: 12; J: TRBJ1-2; CDR3: ASSDPRQGEGYT
V: TRBV27; length: 14; J: TRBJ1-2; CDR3: ASSLGSPGQVYGYT
V: TRBV18; length: 14; J: TRBJ2-5; CDR3: ASSTTGTRAEETQY
V: TRBV29-1; length: 10; J: TRBJ1-5; CDR3: SAGQGNQPQH
V: TRBV12-3/TRBV12-4; length: 10; J: TRBJ2-3; CDR3: ASSLERDTQY